The T cell receptor beta chain under discussion was sequenced for a study of blood T cell repertoires in COVID-19. At the level of the study: Samples representing acute and convalescent COVID-19 were sourced from the United States, Italy and Spain. Sample material is recorded as cDNA or gDNA derived from T cells, B-cell-depleted T cells, or PBMCs.

Authors' processing steps: Researchers report that nucleated cell counts were estimated from reference gene primer amplification. Only in-frame clones appear in the TCRdb table, and some are missing; sequencing was by immunoSEQ multiplex PCR. D and trimming were read from the DNA, whereas the V and J calls and clone size are those reported in that table. The data contain 150,000 to 200,000 clones, 75% to 95% of them singletons. Input material: peripheral blood. This sequence was found in a man between 45 and 60 years old with acute or convalescent COVID-19.

The CDR3, as DNA: TGTGCCAGCAGTTCCCCCCGAAGGGGCGTATATGGCTACACCTTC. Amino acid sequence: CASSSPRRGVYGYTF. The genes are TRBV28 and TRBJ1-2, with D possibly matching TRBD1 (5 bases). Germline CDR1 reads MDHEN; CDR2 reads SYDVKM. This CDR3 comprises 15 residues. With 4 bases removed from V and 5 bases from J, the gap between germline ends came to 17 bases.